The 7 T cell receptor beta chains presented below share a single source sample, sequenced in a study of T cell responses to AZD1222 COVID-19 vaccine. TCRdb keeps only in-frame clones here, not all; method: immunoSEQ multiplex PCR. The data hold roughly 100,000 clones, with 90% observed a single time. The sample consisted of peripheral blood, taken on day 0 of AZD1222 vaccination. The receptors originated from an adult in good health.

The rearrangement uses TRBV3-1 (or the pseudogene TRBV3-2) and TRBJ1-4; tentatively, D is TRBD1 (6 bases). Per germline, CDR1 LGHDT and CDR2 YNNKEL (reference sequence). Trimming removed 4 bases at V and 3 bases at J, with 15 bases between. CDR3 length: 16 amino acids. Here the CDR3 reads CASSRRGAGPNEKLFF. CDR3 coding DNA: TGTGCCAGCAGCCGCAGGGGAGCAGGACCTAATGAAAAACTGTTTTTT.

This chain connects TRBV11-2 to TRBJ2-2; D not certain. The CDR3 spans 15 residues. V was trimmed by 0 bases and J by 5 bases, leaving 10 bases between them. Germline V gene sequence: CDR1 SGHAT, CDR2 FQNNGV. The CDR3 DNA is TGTGCCAGCAGCTTAGATACAACGTGGACCGGGGAGCTGTTTTTT. This codes for CASSLDTTWTGELFF.

The chain combines TRBV7-2 with TRBJ2-1, with 10 bases fitting TRBD1. This CDR3 is 17 amino acids long. V shed 5 bases, J shed 0 bases, and the junction held 7 bases outside the gene matches. The germline gives CDR1 SGHTA, CDR2 FQGNSA. CDR3 region: CASSPRDRGRSYNEQFF. The CDR3 bases are TGTGCCAGCAGCCCCCGGGACAGGGGTCGCTCCTACAATGAGCAGTTCTTC.

The chain uses TRBV5-1 and TRBJ2-7; D possibly corresponds to TRBD2 (5 bases). CDR1 SGHRS and CDR2 YFSETQ come from the germline V gene. This CDR3 comprises 14 residues. V lost 0 bases and J lost 7, with 14 bases in between. The CDR3 loop reads CASSLGTGFGEQYF. CDR3 nucleotide sequence: TGCGCCAGCAGCTTGGGGACTGGGTTTGGGGAGCAGTACTTC.

The V gene is TRBV5-6, the J gene TRBJ1-2, with no clear D. Germline V CDR1 and CDR2: SGHDT, YYEEEE. V lost 0 bases and J 4 bases, leaving 7 bases between the germline ends. This CDR3 is built from 13 residues. CDR3 amino acids: CASSLGSGYGYTF. The CDR3 DNA is TGTGCCAGCAGCTTGGGGTCTGGCTATGGCTACACCTTC.

This chain links TRBV5-1 with TRBJ2-1; D not resolved. The V end lost 4 bases, the J end lost 5 bases, and 10 bases lay between the germline ends. The germline V gene encodes CDR1 SGHRS and CDR2 YFSETQ. The CDR3 has 13 residues. CDR3 sequence: CASSLGPNNEQFF. Written as DNA, the CDR3 is TGCGCCAGCAGCCTTGGGCCGAACAATGAGCAGTTCTTC.

As regards this clone: An end of the junction differs from the germline gene, which may be a read error. The V gene is TRBV7-7, the J gene TRBJ2-2; D is undetermined. Germline CDR1 SSHAT, CDR2 FNYEAQ (reference sequence). The CDR3 has 16 residues. The CDR3 DNA reads TGTGCTAGCAGCACTGACTTGGGGACGAACACCGGGGAGCTGTTTTTT. Its translation is CASSTDLGTNTGELFF.